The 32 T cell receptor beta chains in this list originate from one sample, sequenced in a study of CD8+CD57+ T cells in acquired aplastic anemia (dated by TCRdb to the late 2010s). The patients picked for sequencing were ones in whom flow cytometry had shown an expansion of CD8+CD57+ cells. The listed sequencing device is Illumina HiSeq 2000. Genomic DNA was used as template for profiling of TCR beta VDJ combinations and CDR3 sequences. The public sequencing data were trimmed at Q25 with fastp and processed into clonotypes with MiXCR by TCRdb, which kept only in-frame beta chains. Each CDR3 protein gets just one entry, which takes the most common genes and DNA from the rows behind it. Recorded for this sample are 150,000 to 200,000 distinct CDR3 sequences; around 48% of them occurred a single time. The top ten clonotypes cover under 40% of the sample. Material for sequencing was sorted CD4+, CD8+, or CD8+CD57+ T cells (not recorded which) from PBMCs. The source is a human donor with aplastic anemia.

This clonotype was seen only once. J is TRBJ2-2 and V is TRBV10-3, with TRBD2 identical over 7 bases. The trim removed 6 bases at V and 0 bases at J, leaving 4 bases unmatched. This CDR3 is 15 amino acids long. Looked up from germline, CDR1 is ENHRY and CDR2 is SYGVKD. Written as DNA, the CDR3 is TGTGCCATCAGCGTAGCGGGCGCGAACACCGGGGAGCTGTTTTTT. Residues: CAISVAGANTGELFF.

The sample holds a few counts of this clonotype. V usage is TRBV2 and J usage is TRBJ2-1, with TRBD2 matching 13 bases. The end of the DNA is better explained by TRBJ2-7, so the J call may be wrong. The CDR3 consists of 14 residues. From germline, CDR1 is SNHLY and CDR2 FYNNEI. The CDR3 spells CASSWTSGRGEQYF. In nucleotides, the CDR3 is TGTGCCAGCAGTTGGACTAGCGGGAGAGGTGAGCAGTACTTC.

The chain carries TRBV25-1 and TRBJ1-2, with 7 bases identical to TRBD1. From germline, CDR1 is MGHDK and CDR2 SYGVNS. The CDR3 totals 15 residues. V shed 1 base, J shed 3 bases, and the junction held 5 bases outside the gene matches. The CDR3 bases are TGTGCCAGCAGTGAATCAGGGGGAGGGGACTATGGCTACACCTTC. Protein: CASSESGGGDYGYTF.

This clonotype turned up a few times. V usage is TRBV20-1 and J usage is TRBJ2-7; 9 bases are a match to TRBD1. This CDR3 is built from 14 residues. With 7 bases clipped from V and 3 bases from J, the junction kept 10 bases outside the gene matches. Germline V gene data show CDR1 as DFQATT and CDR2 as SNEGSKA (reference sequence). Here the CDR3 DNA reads TGCAGTGTTAGCCTGGGGGGACAGGGCTACGAGCAGTACTTC. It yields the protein CSVSLGGQGYEQYF.

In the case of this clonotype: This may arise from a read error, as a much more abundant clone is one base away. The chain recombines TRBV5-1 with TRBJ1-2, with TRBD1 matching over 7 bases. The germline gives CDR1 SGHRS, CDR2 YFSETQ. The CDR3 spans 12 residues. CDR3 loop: CASSLGGGTEIF. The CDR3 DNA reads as TGCGCCAGCAGCTTGGGAGGCGGGACAGAAATTTTC.

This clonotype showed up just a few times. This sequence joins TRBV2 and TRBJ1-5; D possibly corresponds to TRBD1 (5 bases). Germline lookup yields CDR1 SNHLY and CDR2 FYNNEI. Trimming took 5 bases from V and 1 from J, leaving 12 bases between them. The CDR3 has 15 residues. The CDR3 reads CASSFGPGSNQPQHF. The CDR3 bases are TGTGCCAGCAGTTTCGGTCCAGGGAGCAATCAGCCCCAGCATTTT.

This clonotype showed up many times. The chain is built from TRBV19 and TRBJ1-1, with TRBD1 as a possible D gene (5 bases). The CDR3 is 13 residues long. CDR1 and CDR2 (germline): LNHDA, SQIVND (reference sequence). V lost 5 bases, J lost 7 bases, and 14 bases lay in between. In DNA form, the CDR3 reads TGTGCCAGTAGTCCGTGGGGGTCGCATGAAGCTTTCTTT. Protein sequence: CASSPWGSHEAFF.

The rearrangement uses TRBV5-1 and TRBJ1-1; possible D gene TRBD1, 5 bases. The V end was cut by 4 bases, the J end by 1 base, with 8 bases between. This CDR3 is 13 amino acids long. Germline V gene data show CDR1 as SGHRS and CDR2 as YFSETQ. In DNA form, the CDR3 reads TGCGCCAGCAGCCCTACAGGGAACACTGAAGCTTTCTTT. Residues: CASSPTGNTEAFF. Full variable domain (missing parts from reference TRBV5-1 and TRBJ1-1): KAGVTQTPRYLIKTRGQQVTLSCSPISGHRSVSWYQQTPGQGLQFLFEYFSETQRNKGNFPGRFSGRQFSNSRSEMNVSTLELGDSALYLCASSPTGNTEAFFGQGTRLTVV.

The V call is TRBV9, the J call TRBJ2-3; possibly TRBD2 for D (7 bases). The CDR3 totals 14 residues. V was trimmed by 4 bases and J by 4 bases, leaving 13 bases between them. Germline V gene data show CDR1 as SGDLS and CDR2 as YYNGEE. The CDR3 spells CASSPGGHPDTQYF. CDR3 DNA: TGTGCCAGCAGCCCCGGGGGGCATCCAGATACGCAGTATTTT.

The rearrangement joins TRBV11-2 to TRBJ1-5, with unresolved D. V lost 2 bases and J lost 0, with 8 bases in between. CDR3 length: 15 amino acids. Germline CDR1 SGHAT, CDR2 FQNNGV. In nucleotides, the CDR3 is TGTGCCAGCAGCTTAAACCCGTATAGCAATCAGCCCCAGCATTTT. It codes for CASSLNPYSNQPQHF.

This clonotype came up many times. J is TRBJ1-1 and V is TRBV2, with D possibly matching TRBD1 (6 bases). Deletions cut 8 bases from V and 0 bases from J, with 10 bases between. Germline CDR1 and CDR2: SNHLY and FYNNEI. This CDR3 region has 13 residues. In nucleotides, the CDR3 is TGTGCCAGCGGGACACCGATGAACACTGAAGCTTTCTTT. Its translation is CASGTPMNTEAFF.

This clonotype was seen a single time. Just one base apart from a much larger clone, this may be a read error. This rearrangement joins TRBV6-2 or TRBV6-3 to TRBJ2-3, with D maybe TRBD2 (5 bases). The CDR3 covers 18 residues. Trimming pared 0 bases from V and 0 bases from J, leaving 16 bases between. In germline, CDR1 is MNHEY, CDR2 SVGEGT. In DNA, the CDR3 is TGTGCCAGCAGTTACTCGAGGGTAGTGGGAGCTAGCACAGATACGCAGTATTTT. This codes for CASSYSRVVGASTDTQYF.

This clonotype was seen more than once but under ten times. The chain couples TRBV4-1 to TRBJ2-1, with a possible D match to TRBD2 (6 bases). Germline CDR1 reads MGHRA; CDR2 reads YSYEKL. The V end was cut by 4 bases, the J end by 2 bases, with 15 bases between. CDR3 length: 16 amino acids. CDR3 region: CASSRGRTTPYNEQFF. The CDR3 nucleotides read TGCGCCAGCAGCCGGGGGAGGACGACCCCCTACAATGAGCAGTTCTTC.

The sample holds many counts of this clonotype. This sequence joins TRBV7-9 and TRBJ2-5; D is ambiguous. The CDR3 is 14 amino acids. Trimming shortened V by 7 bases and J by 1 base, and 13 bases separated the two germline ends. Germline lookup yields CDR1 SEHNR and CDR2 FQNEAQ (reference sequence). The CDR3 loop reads CASTTPAGQETQYF. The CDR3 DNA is TGTGCCAGCACCACTCCTGCAGGCCAAGAGACCCAGTACTTC.

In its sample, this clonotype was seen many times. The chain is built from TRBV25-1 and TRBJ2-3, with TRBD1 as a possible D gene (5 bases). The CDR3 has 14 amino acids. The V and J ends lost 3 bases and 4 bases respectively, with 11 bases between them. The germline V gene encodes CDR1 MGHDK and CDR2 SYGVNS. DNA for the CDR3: TGTGCCAGCAGTGATCGGGCAGGGTCAGATACGCAGTATTTT. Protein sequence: CASSDRAGSDTQYF.

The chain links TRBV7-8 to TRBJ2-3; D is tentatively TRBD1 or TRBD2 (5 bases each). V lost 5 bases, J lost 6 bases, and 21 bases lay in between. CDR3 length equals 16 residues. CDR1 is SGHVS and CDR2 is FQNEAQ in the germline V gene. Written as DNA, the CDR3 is TGTGCCAGCAGCCGCCGGGACCAACAAACTTGGGATACGCAGTATTTT. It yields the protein CASSRRDQQTWDTQYF.

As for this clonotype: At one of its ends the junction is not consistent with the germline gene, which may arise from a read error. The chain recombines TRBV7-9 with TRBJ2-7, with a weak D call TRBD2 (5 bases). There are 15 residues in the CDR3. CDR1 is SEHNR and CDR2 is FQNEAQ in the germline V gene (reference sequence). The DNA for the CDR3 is TGTGACAGCAGCCTAGGGCACATAAAGGAGGACGAGCAGTACTTC. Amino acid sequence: CDSSLGHIKEDEQYF.

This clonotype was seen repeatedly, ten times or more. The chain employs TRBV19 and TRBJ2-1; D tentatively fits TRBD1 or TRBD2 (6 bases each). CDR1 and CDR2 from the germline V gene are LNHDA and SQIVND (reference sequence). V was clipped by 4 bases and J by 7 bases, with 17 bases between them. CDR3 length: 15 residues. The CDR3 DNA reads TGTGCCAGTAGTACATTATGGGGGGCAACGAATGAGCAGTTCTTC. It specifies CASSTLWGATNEQFF.

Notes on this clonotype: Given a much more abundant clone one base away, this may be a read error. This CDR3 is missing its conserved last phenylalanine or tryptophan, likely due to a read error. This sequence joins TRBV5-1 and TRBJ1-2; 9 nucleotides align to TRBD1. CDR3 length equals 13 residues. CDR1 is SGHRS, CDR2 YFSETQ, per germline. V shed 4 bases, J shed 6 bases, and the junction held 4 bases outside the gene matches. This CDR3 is CASSRTGGDGYTL. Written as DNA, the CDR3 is TGCGCCAGCAGCCGAACAGGGGGCGATGGCTACACCCTC.

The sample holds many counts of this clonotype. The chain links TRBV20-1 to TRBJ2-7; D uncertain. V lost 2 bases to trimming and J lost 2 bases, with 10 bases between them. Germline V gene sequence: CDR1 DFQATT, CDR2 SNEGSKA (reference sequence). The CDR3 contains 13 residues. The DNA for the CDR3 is TGCAGTGCTAGAAGTGCCCAGGCCTACGAGCAGTACTTC. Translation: CSARSAQAYEQYF.

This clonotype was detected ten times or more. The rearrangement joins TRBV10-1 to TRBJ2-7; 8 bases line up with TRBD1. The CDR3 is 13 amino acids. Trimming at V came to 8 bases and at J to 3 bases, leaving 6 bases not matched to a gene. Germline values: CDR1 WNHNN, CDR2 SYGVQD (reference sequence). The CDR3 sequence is CASGDRGHYEQYF. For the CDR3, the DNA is TGCGCCAGCGGCGACAGGGGACACTACGAGCAGTACTTC.

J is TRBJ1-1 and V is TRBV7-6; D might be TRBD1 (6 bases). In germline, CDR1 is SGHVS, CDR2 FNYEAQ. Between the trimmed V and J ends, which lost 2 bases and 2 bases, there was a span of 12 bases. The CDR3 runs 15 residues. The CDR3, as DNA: TGTGCCAGCAGCTTATTTCCGGGGGCCAACACTGAAGCTTTCTTT. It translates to CASSLFPGANTEAFF.

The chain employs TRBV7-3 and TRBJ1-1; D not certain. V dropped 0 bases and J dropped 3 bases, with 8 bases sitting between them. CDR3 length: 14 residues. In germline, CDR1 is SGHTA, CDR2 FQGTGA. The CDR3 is CASSLTEGDTEAFF. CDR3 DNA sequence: TGTGCCAGCAGCTTAACGGAGGGAGACACTGAAGCTTTCTTT.

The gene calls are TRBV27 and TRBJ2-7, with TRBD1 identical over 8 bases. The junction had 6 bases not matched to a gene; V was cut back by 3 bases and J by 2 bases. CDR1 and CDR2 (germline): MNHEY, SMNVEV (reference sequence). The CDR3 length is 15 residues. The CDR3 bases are TGTGCCAGCAGTTTTGGACAGGGTGAGACCTACGAGCAGTACTTC. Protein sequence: CASSFGQGETYEQYF.

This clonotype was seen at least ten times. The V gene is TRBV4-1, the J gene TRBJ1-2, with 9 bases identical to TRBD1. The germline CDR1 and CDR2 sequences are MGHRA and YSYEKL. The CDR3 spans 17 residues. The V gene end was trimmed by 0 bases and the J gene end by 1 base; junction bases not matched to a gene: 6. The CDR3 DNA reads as TGCGCCAGCAGCCAAGAACTAAGGACAGGGGATAACTATGGCTACACCTTC. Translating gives CASSQELRTGDNYGYTF.

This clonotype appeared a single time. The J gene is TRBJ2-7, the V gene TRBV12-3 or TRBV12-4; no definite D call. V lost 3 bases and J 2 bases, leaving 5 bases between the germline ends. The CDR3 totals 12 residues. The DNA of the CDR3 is TGTGCCAGCAGTTTGATGCCCTACGAGCAGTACTTC. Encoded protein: CASSLMPYEQYF.

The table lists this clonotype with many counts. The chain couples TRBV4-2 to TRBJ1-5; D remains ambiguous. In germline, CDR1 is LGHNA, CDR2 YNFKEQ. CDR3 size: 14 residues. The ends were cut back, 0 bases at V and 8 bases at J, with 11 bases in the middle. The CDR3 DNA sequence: TGTGCCAGCAGCCAAGATGGTCAGTTGGAGCCCCAGCATTTT. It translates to CASSQDGQLEPQHF.

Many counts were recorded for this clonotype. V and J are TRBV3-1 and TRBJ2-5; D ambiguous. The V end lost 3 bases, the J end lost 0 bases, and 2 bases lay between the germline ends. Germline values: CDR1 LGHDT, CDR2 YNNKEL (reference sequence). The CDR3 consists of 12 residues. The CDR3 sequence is CASSHYQETQYF. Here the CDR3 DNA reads TGTGCCAGCAGCCACTACCAAGAGACCCAGTACTTC.

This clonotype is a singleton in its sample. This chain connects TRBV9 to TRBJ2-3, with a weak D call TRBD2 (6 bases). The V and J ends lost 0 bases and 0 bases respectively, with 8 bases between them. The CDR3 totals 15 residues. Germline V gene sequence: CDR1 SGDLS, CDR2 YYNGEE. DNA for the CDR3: TGTGCCAGCAGCGTAGCGGGGGTAAGCACAGATACGCAGTATTTT. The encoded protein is CASSVAGVSTDTQYF.

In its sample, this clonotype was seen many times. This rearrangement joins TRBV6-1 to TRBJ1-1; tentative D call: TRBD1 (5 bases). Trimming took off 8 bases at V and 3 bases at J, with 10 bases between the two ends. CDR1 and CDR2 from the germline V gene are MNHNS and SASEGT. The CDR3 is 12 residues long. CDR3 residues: CASLRGDTEAFF. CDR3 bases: TGTGCCAGCCTTCGGGGGGACACTGAAGCTTTCTTT.

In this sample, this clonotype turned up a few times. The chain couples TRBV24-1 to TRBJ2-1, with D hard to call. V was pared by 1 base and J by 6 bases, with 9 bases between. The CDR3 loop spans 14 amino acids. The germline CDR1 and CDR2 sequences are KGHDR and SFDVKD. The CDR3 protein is CATSDFSASNEQFF. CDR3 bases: TGTGCCACCAGTGATTTTTCGGCAAGCAATGAGCAGTTCTTC.

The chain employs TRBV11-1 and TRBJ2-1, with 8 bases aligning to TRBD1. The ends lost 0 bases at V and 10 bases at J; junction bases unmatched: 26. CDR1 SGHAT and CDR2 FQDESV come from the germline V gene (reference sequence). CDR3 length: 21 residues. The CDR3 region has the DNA TGTGCCAGCAGCTTAGCCGCGGTCGTGGGACAGGAGATGGTGTGGCTGGACGAGCAGTTCTTC. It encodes CASSLAAVVGQEMVWLDEQFF.